What follows are 2 T cell receptor beta chains derived from one specimen sequenced in a study of blood T cell repertoires in COVID-19. Here immunoSEQ multiplex PCR was the method, and the copy in TCRdb shows in-frame clones only, minus some. The data hold about 270,000 clones, with more than 85% observed a single time. The sequencing sample was made of peripheral blood. Receptors were obtained from a person aged 18-30 years with COVID-19, enrolled during active disease.

The J gene is TRBJ2-1, the V gene TRBV7-2, with 8 bases fitting TRBD2. Germline CDR1 reads SGHTA; CDR2 reads FQGNSA. V trimming: 6 bases; J trimming: 4 bases; junction bases outside the gene matches: 8. This CDR3 spans 15 amino acids. CDR3 nucleotides: TGTGCCAGCAGACCTGAGCGGGAGTGGTACAATGAGCAGTTCTTC. This codes for CASRPEREWYNEQFF.

The chain is built from TRBV6-1 and TRBJ2-4; TRBD1 agrees at 7 bases. Germline V CDR1 and CDR2: MNHNS, SASEGT. This CDR3 region has 17 residues. V shed 2 bases and J 1 base; nucleotides not matched to a gene: 8. DNA of the CDR3: TGTGCCAGCAGTGAAAAGGGCCTGGACAGGGCCAAAAACATTCAGTACTTC. It specifies CASSEKGLDRAKNIQYF.